This paragraph reports one T cell receptor beta chain. The read ends 3 residues early relative to the CDR3; the germline J gene fills the gap. The sample belongs to a study of T cells in women clearing cervical HPV infection. Across the whole study: Cases were women with histologically confirmed HPV16-related CIN3 or worse, including 2 invasive cancers. Control women cleared a single incident HPV16 infection within 12 months. Blood came at first lesion visit for cases, post-clearance for controls.

This CDR3 is built from 15 residues. In germline, CDR1 is KGHSH, CDR2 LQKENI. TCRdb keeps only in-frame clones here, not all; method: immunoSEQ multiplex PCR. The sample includes over 25,000 clones. Sequencing was done on a sample of blood buffy coat. The source of this sequence is a woman between 18 and 69 years old with a cervical HPV16 infection that either progressed to CIN3+ or cleared (not recorded which). The rearrangement joins TRBV18 to TRBJ1-2, with D perhaps TRBD1 (6 bases). This CDR3 reads CASSPQTGRADTYTF. CDR3 DNA (partial): TGTGCCAGCTCACCCCAGACAGGTCGGGCGGATACC.